The table lists the clone carrying this T cell receptor (beta chain) with a few counts. The antigen remains undetermined. The CDR3 carries no conserved terminal phenylalanine or tryptophan, so it likely arises from a read error. It is unclear where the CDR3 begins or ends on the DNA, so no DNA is shown, and the CDR3 is as TCRdb lists it. As every portion of the isolated RNA was reverse transcribed, the sequencing read expressed TCRB transcripts. Naive, central memory and regulatory T cell samples yielded roughly 3.6 million reads on average. Clones were sequenced by immunoSEQ multiplex PCR, and TCRdb holds only the in-frame ones, with some missing. The table has 300,000 to 350,000 clones, approximately 13% seen once. This record belongs to a study of beta chain features in type 1 diabetes. Overall study findings and caveats: A moderate, significant TCRB CDR3 shortening appeared in type 1 diabetes across four CD4+ subsets.

The sequence came from a woman under 30 with type 1 diabetes. Sequenced: naive CD4+ T cells from blood.

CDR3 amino acids: CASSSGQGTLPSH. The V call is TRBV7-8, the J call TRBJ2-7; TRBD1 was called by the table and not checked on the DNA. The CDR3 length equals 13 residues, ends included. From germline, CDR1 is SGHVS and CDR2 FQNEAQ.